This entry lists 12 T cell receptor beta chains sequenced from one sample in a study of metastatic and nonmetastatic thyroid tumors. Every patient underwent thyroid surgery untreated. TCRdb reprocessed the PCR reads using MiXCR. The repertoire includes about 15,000 clones, roughly 26% of them detected once, and about 16% sits in the top ten. Sequencing was performed on adjacent normal tissue. These receptors all stem from a female donor with papillary thyroid cancer or a benign thyroid nodule (not recorded which). Some clones in this sample may be carry-over from other donors' samples.

With regard to this clone: Other DNA sequences of this sample code for an identical CDR3. This sequence joins TRBV6-1 and TRBJ2-5, with 7 positions matching TRBD1. J gave up 2 bases and V 4 bases, and 16 bases lay outside the gene matches. CDR3 length equals 18 residues. The germline V gene encodes CDR1 MNHNS and CDR2 SASEGT. CDR3 loop: CASSGTGQARPSQETQYF. In nucleotides, the CDR3 is TGTGCCAGCAGTGGCACTGGACAGGCGAGGCCGAGTCAAGAGACCCAGTACTTC.

V is TRBV6-2 or TRBV6-3 and J is TRBJ2-1, with 7 bases that match TRBD1. The CDR3 loop spans 11 amino acids. V shed 6 bases and J 7 bases; nucleotides not matched to a gene: 0. Germline V lookup: CDR1 MNHEY, CDR2 SVGEGT. CDR3 protein: CASRTGNEQFF. The CDR3 nucleotides are TGTGCCAGCAGGACAGGGAATGAGCAGTTCTTC.

Comment on this clone: A much larger clone lies a single base off, so this may be a read error. The chain combines TRBV15 with TRBJ2-7; D assignment may be TRBD1 or TRBD2 (5 bases each). Trimming cost V 6 bases and J 1 base, with 16 bases left between them. CDR3 length equals 15 residues. Germline V lookup: CDR1 LNHNV, CDR2 YYDKDF (reference sequence). The CDR3 loop is CATSGNRDGSYEQYF. In nucleotides, the CDR3 is TGTGCCACCAGTGGTAACCGGGACGGGTCCTACGAGCAGTACTTC.

In this sample, this clone turned up a few times. Additional DNA sequences in this sample encode the identical CDR3. J is TRBJ1-2 and V is TRBV28; perhaps TRBD1 as D (5 bases). The CDR3 is 14 residues long. Germline V gene sequence: CDR1 MDHEN, CDR2 SYDVKM. V shed 6 bases and J shed 6 bases, with 17 bases lying between them. CDR3: CASRIWGRPDGYTF. As DNA, the CDR3 is TGTGCCAGCAGAATTTGGGGACGGCCAGATGGCTACACCTTC.

This clone was picked up a small number of times. The chain employs TRBV6-1 and TRBJ1-2, with TRBD1 identical over 9 bases. Germline trimming cut 6 bases from V and 5 bases from J; bases unmatched to any gene: 10. The CDR3 extends over 15 amino acids. Germline V CDR1 and CDR2: MNHNS, SASEGT. Here the CDR3 DNA reads TGTGCCAGCAGCCAGGAAGGGACAGGGTTTTATGGCTACACCTTC. Translation: CASSQEGTGFYGYTF.

J is TRBJ2-7 and V is TRBV20-1, with 7 bases lining up with TRBD1. The CDR3 has 14 amino acids. The J segment lost 6 bases and the V segment lost 6 bases, leaving 14 bases of the junction unmatched. Germline CDR1 is DFQATT and CDR2 is SNEGSKA (reference sequence). The CDR3: CSANRQGPAPEQYF. DNA of the CDR3: TGCAGTGCAAACCGACAGGGCCCCGCACCCGAGCAGTACTTC.

The chain uses TRBV5-1 and TRBJ1-6, with TRBD1 identical over 7 bases. Germline V CDR1 and CDR2: SGHRS, YFSETQ. V trimming: 0 bases; J trimming: 5 bases; junction bases outside the gene matches: 14. CDR3 length: 19 residues. As DNA, the CDR3 is TGCGCCAGCAGCTTGGAGGGACAGATTCTCGCAGGGGATAATTCACCCCTCCACTTT. Translation gives CASSLEGQILAGDNSPLHF.

This clone appeared a few times. V usage is TRBV2 and J usage is TRBJ1-2; D gene unclear. The length of the CDR3 is 15 residues. V was trimmed by 0 bases and J by 0 bases, leaving 8 bases between them. Germline CDR1 SNHLY, CDR2 FYNNEI. CDR3 DNA: TGTGCCAGCAGTGAAGCGCGGGGTACTAACTATGGCTACACCTTC. Its protein is CASSEARGTNYGYTF.

This clone turned up a few times. V is TRBV6-1 and J is TRBJ2-6; D not resolved. CDR1 MNHNS and CDR2 SASEGT come from the germline V gene. The CDR3 length is 14 residues. V lost 7 bases and J 1 base, leaving 8 bases between the germline ends. The DNA of the CDR3 is TGTGCCAGCATAGGAAGTTCTGGGGCCAACGTCCTGACTTTC. It specifies CASIGSSGANVLTF.

This chain links TRBV12-3 or TRBV12-4 with TRBJ2-1; 10 nucleotides agree with TRBD2. This CDR3 has 13 residues. V shed 8 bases and J 8 bases; nucleotides not matched to a gene: 6. The CDR3 coding sequence is TGTGCCAGCGGGACTAGCGATGGAGATGAGCAGTTCTTC. Amino acid sequence: CASGTSDGDEQFF.

This clone has just a few counts. The gene calls are TRBV12-3 or TRBV12-4 and TRBJ1-1, with 8 positions matching TRBD1. Losses at the gene ends were 5 bases for V and 0 bases for J; bases not matched to a gene: 8. There are 16 residues in the CDR3. The CDR3 nucleotides read TGTGCCAGCAGTCCAGGGACAGGAGGGATGAACACTGAAGCTTTCTTT. Translating gives CASSPGTGGMNTEAFF.

For this clone: It is likely a read error, because the conserved phenylalanine at the end of the CDR3 is missing. No DNA is shown, since the ends of the CDR3 on it are uncertain; the CDR3 is the one TCRdb lists. V and J are TRBV27 and TRBJ2-1; no check of the table's D call, TRBD1, against the DNA was made. Looked up from germline, CDR1 is MNHEY and CDR2 is SMNVEV (reference sequence). The CDR3 has 14 residues if both end residues are counted. Here the CDR3 reads CASSSPGPYNVQVV.